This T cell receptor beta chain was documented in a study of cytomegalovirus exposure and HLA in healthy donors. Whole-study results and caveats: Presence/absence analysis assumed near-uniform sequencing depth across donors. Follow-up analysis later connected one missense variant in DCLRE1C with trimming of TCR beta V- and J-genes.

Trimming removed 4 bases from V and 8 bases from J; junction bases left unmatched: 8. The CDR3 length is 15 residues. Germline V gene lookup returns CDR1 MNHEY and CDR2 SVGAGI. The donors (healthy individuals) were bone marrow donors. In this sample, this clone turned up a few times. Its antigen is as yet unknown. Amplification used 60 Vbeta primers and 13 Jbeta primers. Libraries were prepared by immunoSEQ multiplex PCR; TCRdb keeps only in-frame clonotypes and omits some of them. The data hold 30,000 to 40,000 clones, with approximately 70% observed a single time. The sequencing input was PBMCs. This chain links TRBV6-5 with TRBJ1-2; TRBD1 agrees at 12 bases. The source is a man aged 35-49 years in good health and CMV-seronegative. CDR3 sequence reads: CASSSTGTGGWGYTF. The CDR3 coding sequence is TGTGCCAGCAGTTCCACCGGGACAGGGGGCTGGGGCTACACCTTC.